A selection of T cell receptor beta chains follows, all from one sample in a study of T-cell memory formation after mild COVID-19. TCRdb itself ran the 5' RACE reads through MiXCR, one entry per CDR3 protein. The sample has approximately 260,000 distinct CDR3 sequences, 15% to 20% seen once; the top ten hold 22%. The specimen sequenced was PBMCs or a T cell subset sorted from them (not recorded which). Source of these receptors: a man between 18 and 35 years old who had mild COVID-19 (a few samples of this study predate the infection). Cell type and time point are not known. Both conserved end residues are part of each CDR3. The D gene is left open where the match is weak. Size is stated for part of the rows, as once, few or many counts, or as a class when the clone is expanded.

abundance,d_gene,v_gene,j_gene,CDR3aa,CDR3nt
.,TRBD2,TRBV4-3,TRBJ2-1,CASSQLAGGPDEQFF,TGCGCCAGCAGCCAACTAGCGGGGGGCCCCGATGAGCAGTTCTTC
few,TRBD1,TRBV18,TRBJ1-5,CASSPQGAGSNQPQHF,TGTGCCAGCTCACCACAGGGGGCGGGTAGTAATCAGCCCCAGCATTTT
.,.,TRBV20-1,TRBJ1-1,CSARPRQNTEAFF,TGCAGTGCTAGACCAAGACAGAACACTGAAGCTTTCTTT
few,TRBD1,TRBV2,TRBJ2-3,CASRDRGSADTQYF,TGTGCCAGCAGGGACAGGGGAAGCGCAGATACGCAGTATTTT
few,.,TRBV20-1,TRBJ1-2,CSARGDYEHYGYTF,TGCAGTGCTAGGGGGGACTATGAGCACTATGGCTACACCTTC
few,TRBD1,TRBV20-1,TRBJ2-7,CSADRTGNEQYF,TGCAGTGCGGATCGGACAGGGAACGAGCAGTACTTC
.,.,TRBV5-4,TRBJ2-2,CASRMRGIPATGELFF,TGTGCCAGCAGAATGAGGGGAATTCCGGCCACCGGGGAGCTGTTTTTT
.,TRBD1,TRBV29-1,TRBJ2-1,CSVEGDRGPNEQFF,TGCAGCGTTGAAGGGGACAGGGGGCCGAATGAGCAGTTCTTC
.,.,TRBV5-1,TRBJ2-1,CASSLQGIYNEQFF,TGCGCCAGCAGCTTACAGGGTATCTACAATGAGCAGTTCTTC
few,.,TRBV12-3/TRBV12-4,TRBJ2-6,CASTIIASGANVLTF,TGTGCCAGCACCATCATAGCCTCTGGGGCCAACGTCCTGACTTTC
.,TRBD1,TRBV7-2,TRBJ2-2,CASILTGLTGELFF,TGTGCCAGCATCCTGACAGGGCTAACCGGGGAGCTGTTTTTT
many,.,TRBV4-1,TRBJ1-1,CASSQEGTLGTEAFF,TGCGCCAGCAGCCAAGAGGGGACCTTGGGCACTGAAGCTTTCTTT
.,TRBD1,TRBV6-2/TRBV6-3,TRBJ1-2,CASHRTGDYGYTF,TGTGCCAGCCATCGAACAGGGGACTATGGCTACACCTTC
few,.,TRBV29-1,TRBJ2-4,CSGRDKNIQYF,TGCAGCGGACGGGACAAAAACATTCAGTACTTC
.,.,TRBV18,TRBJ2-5,CASSSSDETQYF,TGTGCCAGCTCCTCTAGCGACGAGACCCAGTACTTC
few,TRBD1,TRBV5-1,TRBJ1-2,CASSGTGGRGANYGYTF,TGCGCCAGCAGCGGAACAGGGGGCCGCGGGGCTAACTATGGCTACACCTTC
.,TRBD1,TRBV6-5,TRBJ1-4,CASSYQTGSDEKLFF,TGTGCCAGCAGTTACCAGACAGGGTCGGATGAAAAACTGTTTTTT
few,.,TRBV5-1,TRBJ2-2,CASSLDQIHTGELFF,TGCGCCAGCAGCTTGGACCAAATACACACCGGGGAGCTGTTTTTT
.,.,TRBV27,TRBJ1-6,CASSLGGLNSPLHF,TGTGCCAGCAGCCTTGGGGGGTTAAATTCACCCCTCCACTTT
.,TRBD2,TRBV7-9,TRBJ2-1,CASSKTSGGGNEQFF,TGTGCCAGCAGCAAGACTAGCGGGGGGGGAAATGAGCAGTTCTTC
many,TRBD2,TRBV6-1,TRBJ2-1,CASSVHSGVSYNEQFF,TGTGCCAGCAGTGTCCACAGCGGGGTTTCCTACAATGAGCAGTTCTTC
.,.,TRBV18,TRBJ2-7,CASSPDSPITYEQYF,TGTGCCAGCTCTCCCGACAGTCCTATTACCTACGAGCAGTACTTC
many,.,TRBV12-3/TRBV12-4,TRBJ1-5,CASRAPEDGQPQHF,TGTGCCAGCAGGGCCCCTGAGGATGGTCAGCCCCAGCATTTT
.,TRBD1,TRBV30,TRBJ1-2,CAWSRDRGAVIYGYTF,TGTGCCTGGAGCCGGGACAGGGGGGCCGTTATCTATGGCTACACCTTC
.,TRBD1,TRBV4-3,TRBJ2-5,CASSLTTGAGETQYF,TGCGCCAGCAGCCTGACTACAGGGGCGGGAGAGACCCAGTACTTC
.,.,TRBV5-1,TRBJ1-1,CASSLEGGTGEAFF,TGCGCCAGCAGCTTGGAAGGAGGGACGGGTGAAGCTTTCTTT
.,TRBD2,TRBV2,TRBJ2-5,CANGIRLAGETQYF,TGTGCCAACGGGATACGGCTAGCGGGGGAGACCCAGTACTTC
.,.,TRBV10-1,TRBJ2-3,CASGHARGSTDTQYF,TGCGCCAGCGGGCATGCTCGGGGAAGCACAGATACGCAGTATTTT
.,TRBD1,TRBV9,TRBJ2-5,CASSEPGTGQETQYF,TGTGCCAGCAGCGAACCCGGGACAGGCCAAGAGACCCAGTACTTC